These 24 T cell receptor beta chains were sequenced from one sample in a study of OX40 agonist ivuxolimab in advanced cancers. The repertoire was sequenced with immunoSEQ multiplex PCR; TCRdb's copy has only in-frame clones and lacks some. The sample records some 57,000 clones, 80% to 95% being singletons. The source material was CD4+ or CD8+ T cells sorted from blood, sampled in a trial of the OX40 agonist ivuxolimab. The receptor source for this set is an adult with an advanced solid tumor such as melanoma, head and neck, liver or kidney cancer.

This chain uses TRBV29-1 with TRBJ2-1; D call uncertain. This CDR3 has 14 residues. V was pared by 3 bases and J by 0 bases, with 9 bases between. CDR1 and CDR2 from the germline V gene are SQVTM and ANQGSEA. CDR3 sequence (DNA): TGCAGCGTTGACAAGGAGAGCTCCTACAATGAGCAGTTCTTC. It translates to CSVDKESSYNEQFF.

The rearrangement uses TRBV18 and TRBJ2-1; no reliable D call. Germline V lookup: CDR1 KGHSH, CDR2 LQKENI. V was cut by 2 bases and J by 2 bases, with 19 bases left in between. The CDR3 covers 18 residues. Here the CDR3 DNA reads TGTGCCAGCTCACCAAGTGAGCCGAAAGAAATCACCTACAATGAGCAGTTCTTC. Translated, it gives CASSPSEPKEITYNEQFF.

The chain is built from TRBV6-5 and TRBJ1-6, with D uncertain. The germline V gene encodes CDR1 MNHEY and CDR2 SVGAGI. This CDR3 has 14 residues. V was cut by 6 bases and J by 0 bases, with 6 bases left in between. In DNA form, the CDR3 reads TGTGCCAGCAGGGGGAGCTCCTATAATTCACCCCTCCACTTT. Its translation is CASRGSSYNSPLHF.

This chain links TRBV9 with TRBJ1-3; 9 bases align to TRBD1. The length of the CDR3 is 15 residues. Trimming at V came to 3 bases and at J to 4 bases, leaving 5 bases not matched to a gene. Germline V gene lookup returns CDR1 SGDLS and CDR2 YYNGEE. CDR3 sequence reads: CASSATGTGGNTIYF. The CDR3 DNA follows: TGTGCCAGCAGCGCAACCGGGACAGGGGGAAACACCATATATTTT.

This chain uses TRBV7-9 with TRBJ1-6; 7 bases map to TRBD1. Trimming took 1 base from V and 10 from J; bases not matched to a gene: 7. Germline V gene lookup returns CDR1 SEHNR and CDR2 FQNEAQ (reference sequence). There are 15 residues in the CDR3. CDR3 in DNA: TGTGCCAGCAGCTTAGGGGAAACAGGGGAATCACCCCTCCACTTT. As protein: CASSLGETGESPLHF.

The chain is built from TRBV7-9 and TRBJ2-1; D uncertain. The CDR3 is 14 amino acids. Trimming removed 5 bases at V and 0 bases at J, with 8 bases between. Germline-derived CDR1 and CDR2 are SEHNR and FQNEAQ (reference sequence). The CDR3 loop reads CASSGRVSYNEQFF. The CDR3, as DNA: TGTGCCAGCAGCGGTAGAGTCTCCTACAATGAGCAGTTCTTC.

The chain links TRBV4-2 to TRBJ1-3; no clear D gene. V lost 1 base and J lost 2, with 9 bases in between. This CDR3 is 15 amino acids long. CDR1 and CDR2 (germline): LGHNA, YNFKEQ. The CDR3 sequence: CASSQVISAGNTIYF. CDR3 DNA sequence: TGTGCCAGCAGCCAAGTGATCAGCGCTGGAAACACCATATATTTT.

V is TRBV6-1 and J is TRBJ2-7; 14 nucleotides agree with TRBD2. Germline assignment: CDR1 MNHNS and CDR2 SASEGT. Unmatched junction bases numbered 11, after V lost 10 bases and J lost 6 bases. The CDR3 has 15 residues. CDR3 bases: TGTGCCACCGGGACTAGCGGGAGCGGGGGAGGCGAGCAGTACGTC. Translated, it gives CATGTSGSGGGEQYV.

The rearrangement uses TRBV9 and TRBJ2-3, with D unresolved. The V end lost 0 bases, the J end lost 3 bases, and 11 bases lay between the germline ends. The germline gives CDR1 SGDLS, CDR2 YYNGEE. The CDR3 totals 15 residues. The CDR3 loop is CASSVEGIGTDTQYF. CDR3 bases: TGTGCCAGCAGCGTAGAGGGAATCGGGACAGATACGCAGTATTTT.

V usage is TRBV28 and J usage is TRBJ1-4, with D tentatively TRBD1 (6 bases). V dropped 6 bases and J dropped 12 bases, with 20 bases sitting between them. Germline V gene data show CDR1 as MDHEN and CDR2 as SYDVKM. This CDR3 region has 14 residues. The CDR3 nucleotides read TGTGCCAGCAGACCAGACAGGCACGGGGGAGAACTGTTTTTT. Its translation: CASRPDRHGGELFF.

The genes are TRBV13 and TRBJ2-7; D not resolved. V was shortened by 1 base and J by 3 bases, with 7 bases between the two germline ends. From germline, CDR1 is PRHDT and CDR2 FYEKMQ (reference sequence). This CDR3 contains 13 residues. This CDR3 reads CASSLAGGYEQYF. CDR3 in DNA: TGTGCCAGCAGCTTAGCAGGTGGCTACGAGCAGTACTTC.

The V and J genes are TRBV28 and TRBJ1-5; possible D gene TRBD1, 6 bases. V dropped 5 bases and J dropped 3 bases, with 17 bases sitting between them. Germline CDR1 and CDR2: MDHEN and SYDVKM. The length of the CDR3 is 16 residues. CDR3 residues: CASSGTAGDANQPQHF. For the CDR3, the DNA is TGTGCCAGCAGTGGGACCGCAGGGGATGCCAATCAGCCCCAGCATTTT. The complete variable domain, with remaining parts taken from reference TRBV28 and TRBJ1-5, reads DVKVTQSSRYLVKRTGEKVFLECVQDMDHENMFWYRQDPGLGLRLIYFSYDVKMKEKGDIPEGYSVSREKKERFSLILESASTNQTSMYLCASSGTAGDANQPQHFGDGTRLSIL.

J is TRBJ2-3 and V is TRBV9; 12 bases align to TRBD2. Germline lookup yields CDR1 SGDLS and CDR2 YYNGEE. The CDR3 runs 17 residues. The V segment lost 0 bases and the J segment 5 bases; nucleotides outside the gene matches: 7. CDR3 DNA: TGTGCCAGCAGCGTAGCCTCTAGCGGGAGGGCCGTAGATACGCAGTATTTT. It translates to CASSVASSGRAVDTQYF.

The CDR3 coding sequence is TGTGCCAGCGGACTAGCGGGGGCCACAGATACGCAGTATTTT. It translates to CASGLAGATDTQYF. V is TRBV6-1 and J is TRBJ2-3; 13 bases map to TRBD2. Per the germline V gene, CDR1 is MNHNS and CDR2 is SASEGT. CDR3 length equals 14 residues. V trimming: 8 bases; J trimming: 2 bases; junction bases outside the gene matches: 1.

V is TRBV11-3 and J is TRBJ2-1, with 11 positions matching TRBD2. Per the germline V gene, CDR1 is SGHNT and CDR2 is YENEEA. This CDR3 is 15 amino acids long. Trimming removed 5 bases from V and 8 bases from J; junction bases left unmatched: 8. For the CDR3, the DNA is TGTGCCAGCAGCCTGGGACTAGCGGAGGACGATGAGCAGTTCTTC. This sequence encodes CASSLGLAEDDEQFF.

This chain uses TRBV2 with TRBJ1-1; TRBD1 is a possible D gene (5 bases). Germline CDR1 reads SNHLY; CDR2 reads FYNNEI. CDR3 length: 15 amino acids. Trimming removed 4 bases at V and 4 bases at J, with 16 bases between. In nucleotides, the CDR3 is TGTGCCAGCAGTGGAGGGACGGCTTGGGGCACTGAAGCTTTCTTT. Its translation is CASSGGTAWGTEAFF.

This sequence joins TRBV7-5 and TRBJ1-5; no check of the table's D call, TRBD1, against the DNA was made. TRBV7-5 is an annotated pseudogene. The CDR3 extends over 11 amino acids. The CDR3: CARSTTGPQHF. CDR3 sequence (DNA): TGTGCCAGAAGTACGACAGGACCCCAGCATTTT.

CDR3 DNA sequence: TGTGCCTGGAGTATGACGAACACTGAAGCTTTCTTT. It translates to CAWSMTNTEAFF. The rearrangement links TRBV30 to TRBJ1-1; the D is unclear. The CDR3 is made up of 12 amino acids. Germline V lookup: CDR1 GTSNPN, CDR2 SVGIG (reference sequence). V lost 2 bases, J lost 1 base, and 5 bases lay in between.

The chain links TRBV13 to TRBJ2-5; no clear D. This CDR3 comprises 12 residues. Germline CDR1 reads PRHDT; CDR2 reads FYEKMQ (reference sequence). V shed 6 bases and J shed 2 bases, with 7 bases lying between them. The CDR3 sequence is CASRAEQETQYF. CDR3 bases: TGTGCCAGCAGGGCGGAGCAAGAGACCCAGTACTTC.

This chain connects TRBV10-3 to TRBJ2-5; no clear D gene. Between the trimmed V and J ends, which lost 6 bases and 1 base, there was a span of 3 bases. CDR1 and CDR2 from the germline V gene are ENHRY and SYGVKD. The CDR3 consists of 11 residues. CDR3 bases: TGTGCCATCAGGGTCCAAGAGACCCAGTACTTC. Translation gives CAIRVQETQYF.

The chain joins TRBV10-1 to TRBJ1-6, with D perhaps TRBD1 (5 bases). The germline gives CDR1 WNHNN, CDR2 SYGVQD (reference sequence). Between the trimmed V and J ends, which lost 7 bases and 3 bases, there was a span of 16 bases. CDR3 length: 16 residues. The CDR3 coding sequence is TGCGCCAGCAAGGACATACCCACAGACTATAATTCACCCCTCCACTTT. Translating gives CASKDIPTDYNSPLHF.

V gene TRBV2 combines with J gene TRBJ2-1, with 7 bases fitting TRBD2. This CDR3 has 18 amino acids. The V gene end was trimmed by 4 bases and the J gene end by 3 bases; junction bases not matched to a gene: 15. The germline gives CDR1 SNHLY, CDR2 FYNNEI. CDR3 protein: CASSGGFYSGADYNEQFF. The CDR3 nucleotides are TGTGCCAGCAGTGGGGGGTTTTACAGCGGGGCCGACTACAATGAGCAGTTCTTC.

The rearrangement links TRBV4-1 to TRBJ2-7, with unresolved D. Between the trimmed V and J ends, which lost 1 base and 3 bases, there was a span of 7 bases. The germline CDR1 and CDR2 sequences are MGHRA and YSYEKL. The CDR3 sequence is 13 residues long. The CDR3 reads CASSQVGHYEQYF. The CDR3 bases are TGCGCCAGCAGCCAAGTAGGCCACTACGAGCAGTACTTC.

This rearrangement joins TRBV7-2 to TRBJ1-1; no firm D call. The CDR3 has 12 amino acids. Trimming shortened V by 3 bases and J by 7 bases, and 9 bases separated the two germline ends. The V gene's germline CDR1 is SGHTA and CDR2 FQGNSA. CDR3 in DNA: TGTGCCAGCAGCTTGACGGAGAGTGAAGCTTTCTTT. Translating gives CASSLTESEAFF.